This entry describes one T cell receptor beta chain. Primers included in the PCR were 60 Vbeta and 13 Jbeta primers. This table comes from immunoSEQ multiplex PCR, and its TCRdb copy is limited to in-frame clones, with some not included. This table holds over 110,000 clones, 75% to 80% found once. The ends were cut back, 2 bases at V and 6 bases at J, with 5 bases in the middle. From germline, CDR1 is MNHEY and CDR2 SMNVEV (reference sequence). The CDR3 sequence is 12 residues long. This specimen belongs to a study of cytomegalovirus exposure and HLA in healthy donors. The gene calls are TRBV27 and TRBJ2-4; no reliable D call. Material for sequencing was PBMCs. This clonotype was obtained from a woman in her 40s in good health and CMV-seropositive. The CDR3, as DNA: TGTGCCAGCAGTTTAGGCGGAAACATTCAGTACTTC. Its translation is CASSLGGNIQYF.